What follows describes a single T cell receptor beta chain. This specimen comes from a study of sequential checkpoint blockade in melanoma. At the level of the study: Arm A got nivolumab then ipilimumab; arm B the reverse, 1:1. Each arm's sequence ended with maintenance nivolumab.

The CDR3 runs to 15 residues. Germline V CDR1 and CDR2: MGHRA, YSYEKL. V was pared by 4 bases and J by 2 bases, with 12 bases between. Stated treatment: randomized to nivolumab then ipilimumab (arm A) or the reverse (arm B). The method was immunoSEQ multiplex PCR; TCRdb's version includes in-frame clones alone and lacks a portion of them. The sample lists about 5,000 clones; over 65% were seen once. The chain recombines TRBV4-1 with TRBJ1-3; possibly TRBD1 for D (5 bases). The sequence came from a human donor with melanoma. Sequencing was performed on CD8+ T cells sorted from blood (inferred from file names), taken from a patient given nivolumab and ipilimumab in sequence. CDR3 residues: CASSPDRGAGNTIYF. The CDR3 nucleotides read TGCGCCAGCAGCCCCGATCGGGGGGCTGGAAACACCATATATTTT.